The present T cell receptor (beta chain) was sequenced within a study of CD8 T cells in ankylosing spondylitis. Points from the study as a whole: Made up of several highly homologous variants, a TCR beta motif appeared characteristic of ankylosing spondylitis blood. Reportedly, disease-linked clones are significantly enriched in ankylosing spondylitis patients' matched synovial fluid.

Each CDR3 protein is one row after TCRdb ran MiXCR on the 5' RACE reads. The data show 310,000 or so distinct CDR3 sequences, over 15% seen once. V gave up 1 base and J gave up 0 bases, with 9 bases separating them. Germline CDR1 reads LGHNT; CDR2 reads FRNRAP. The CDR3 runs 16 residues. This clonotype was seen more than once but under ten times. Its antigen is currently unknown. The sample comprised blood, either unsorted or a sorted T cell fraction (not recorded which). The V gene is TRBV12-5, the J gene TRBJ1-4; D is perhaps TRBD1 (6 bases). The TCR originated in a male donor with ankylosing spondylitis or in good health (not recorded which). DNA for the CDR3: TGTGCTAGTGGTTTGGGACAGGTAGCAACTAATGAAAAACTGTTTTTT. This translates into CASGLGQVATNEKLFF.